The 27 T cell receptor beta chains below come from one sample, sequenced in a study of immune heterogeneity within non-small cell lung tumors. It was with 32 V and 13 J primers that multiplex PCR amplified TCR beta CDR3. TCRdb ran MiXCR on the multiplex PCR reads and lists one entry per CDR3 protein. This table has 13,000 or so distinct CDR3 sequences, about 23% appearing once. Bulk tumor genomic DNA, roughly 590 ng per sample, was used as template. Several far-apart biopsies were taken per primary tumor during surgery. Those enrolled were patients newly diagnosed with untreated non-small cell lung cancer and undergoing curative surgery. The sequenced sample was lung tumor tissue. The receptor source for this set is a man aged 45-65 years with non-small cell lung cancer.

At least ten counts were recorded for this clonotype. V usage is TRBV18 and J usage is TRBJ1-1; unclear D gene. CDR1 KGHSH and CDR2 LQKENI come from the germline V gene. V lost 6 bases, J lost 10 bases, and 18 bases lay in between. The CDR3 is 13 amino acids. The CDR3 bases are TGTGCCAGCTCCCCGTCCGGCCGCTTGGGAGCTTTCTTT. Translated, it gives CASSPSGRLGAFF.

This clonotype was detected ten times or more. This sequence joins TRBV6-1 and TRBJ1-4; D gene ambiguous. Germline CDR1 reads MNHNS; CDR2 reads SASEGT. Trimming removed 5 bases from V and 3 bases from J, with 10 bases in between. The length of the CDR3 is 14 residues. The CDR3 protein is CASSLTRSNEKLFF. In nucleotides, the CDR3 is TGTGCCAGCAGTTTGACGCGCTCTAATGAAAAACTGTTTTTT.

Remarks on this clonotype: Relative to the germline gene, one junction end is altered; a read error may explain this. The chain recombines TRBV28 with TRBJ2-7; 8 bases align to TRBD1. The CDR3 spans 14 residues. Germline CDR1 and CDR2: MDHEN and SYDVKM. As DNA, the CDR3 is TGTACCAGCAGACTGACAGGGGAGTGGTACGAGCAGTACTTC. Protein product: CTSRLTGEWYEQYF. Full variable domain (missing parts from reference TRBV28 and TRBJ2-7): DVKVTQSSRYLVKRTGEKVFLECVQDMDHENMFWYRQDPGLGLRLIYFSYDVKMKEKGDIPEGYSVSREKKERFSLILESASTNQTSMYLCTSRLTGEWYEQYFGPGTRLTVT.

Notes on this clonotype: A single base separates this from a much larger clone, so it may be a read error. This rearrangement joins TRBV20-1 to TRBJ2-3, with 9 bases identical to TRBD2. The junction had 14 bases not matched to a gene; V was cut back by 3 bases and J by 7 bases. The CDR3 totals 16 residues. CDR1 and CDR2 (germline): DFQATT, SNEGSKA (reference sequence). CDR3 DNA: TGCAGTGCTAGTTCGGGCGGGGGGGCCTTAGGGCATACGCAGTATTTT. The encoded protein is CSASSGGGALGHTQYF.

This clonotype came up many times. The J gene is TRBJ2-3, the V gene TRBV5-1; no firm D call. The ends were cut back, 0 bases at V and 2 bases at J, with 10 bases in the middle. This CDR3 comprises 15 residues. In germline, CDR1 is SGHRS, CDR2 YFSETQ. Written as DNA, the CDR3 is TGCGCCAGCAGCTTGGGTATAGGAGACACAGATACGCAGTATTTT. Translating gives CASSLGIGDTDTQYF. The full variable domain, in which reference TRBV5-1 and TRBJ2-3 provide the parts outside the CDR3, is KAGVTQTPRYLIKTRGQQVTLSCSPISGHRSVSWYQQTPGQGLQFLFEYFSETQRNKGNFPGRFSGRQFSNSRSEMNVSTLELGDSALYLCASSLGIGDTDTQYFGPGTRLTVL.

This clonotype is deemed medium-sized. The rearrangement joins TRBV28 to TRBJ1-2; 10 bases fit TRBD1. V gave up 3 bases and J gave up 4 bases; unmatched junction bases: 5. This CDR3 has 15 residues. CDR1 is MDHEN and CDR2 is SYDVKM in the germline V gene. The CDR3 DNA follows: TGTGCCAGCAGTTTGGGGGGACAGGGGATCTATGGCTACACCTTC. This sequence encodes CASSLGGQGIYGYTF.

By frequency in the sample, this clonotype is medium-sized. The chain is built from TRBV28 and TRBJ1-6, with 8 bases fitting TRBD1. The V gene's germline CDR1 is MDHEN and CDR2 SYDVKM. V lost 6 bases to trimming and J lost 5 bases; unmatched junction nucleotides: 15. CDR3 size: 18 residues. The CDR3 DNA is TGTGCCAGCAGCCCCTCCCCGTACAGGGGGGGGAATAATTCACCCCTCCACTTT. Amino acid sequence: CASSPSPYRGGNNSPLHF.

This clonotype appeared many times. The chain carries TRBV20-1 and TRBJ2-7, with a possible D match to TRBD1 (5 bases). The germline V and J ends were trimmed by 2 bases and 5 bases, with 10 bases remaining between them. The CDR3 contains 12 residues. In germline, CDR1 is DFQATT, CDR2 SNEGSKA (reference sequence). The CDR3 DNA follows: TGCAGTGCTAGACCAGGGTCGGACGAGCAGTACTTC. It codes for CSARPGSDEQYF.

This clonotype was seen more than once but under ten times. The genes are TRBV18 and TRBJ1-1; D remains unclear. The ends were cut back, 1 base at V and 1 base at J, with 4 bases in the middle. The V gene's germline CDR1 is KGHSH and CDR2 LQKENI. The CDR3 is made up of 13 amino acids. As DNA, the CDR3 is TGTGCCAGCTCACCACAAAGGAACACTGAAGCTTTCTTT. Translating gives CASSPQRNTEAFF.

On this clonotype: Since a much larger clone is just one base distant, this may be a read error. The V call is TRBV5-1, the J call TRBJ2-7, with D possibly matching TRBD1 (5 bases). Germline V lookup: CDR1 SGHRS, CDR2 YFSETQ. This CDR3 spans 15 amino acids. This CDR3 reads CAISPSVGPVYEQYF. The CDR3 DNA sequence: TGCGCCATCAGCCCCTCGGTGGGGCCCGTCTACGAGCAGTACTTC.

There are many counts of this clonotype. The chain uses TRBV14 and TRBJ2-7; 14 bases align to TRBD2. Per germline, CDR1 SGHDN and CDR2 FVKESK. With 3 bases clipped from V and 2 bases from J, the junction kept 6 bases outside the gene matches. There are 17 residues in the CDR3. The CDR3 is CASSHKGLAGATYEQYF. The CDR3 region has the DNA TGTGCCAGCAGCCACAAGGGACTAGCGGGGGCAACCTACGAGCAGTACTTC.

Note on this clonotype: This could be a read error, since a much larger clone is one nucleotide away. J is TRBJ2-1 and V is TRBV5-6, with D perhaps TRBD1 or TRBD2 (6 bases each). The CDR3 loop spans 14 amino acids. In germline, CDR1 is SGHDT, CDR2 YYEEEE. CDR3 region: CASSYGRGSREQLF. CDR3 nucleotides: TGTGCCAGCAGTTACGGCAGGGGAAGTCGGGAGCAGCTCTTC.

This clonotype was recorded at least ten times. This rearrangement joins TRBV19 to TRBJ2-5; D ambiguous. The germline gives CDR1 LNHDA, CDR2 SQIVND (reference sequence). The ends were cut back, 2 bases at V and 1 base at J, with 8 bases in the middle. CDR3 length: 14 residues. In DNA, the CDR3 is TGTGCCAGTAGTATATGGGGATTCCAAGAGACCCAGTACTTC. Translated: CASSIWGFQETQYF.

The J gene is TRBJ1-4, the V gene TRBV20-1; D uncertain. V was trimmed by 1 base and J by 0 bases, leaving 9 bases between them. This CDR3 is 15 amino acids long. Looked up from germline, CDR1 is DFQATT and CDR2 is SNEGSKA (reference sequence). CDR3 nucleotide sequence: TGCAGTGCTAGAGCCGGAGCTACAACTAATGAAAAACTGTTTTTT. This encodes CSARAGATTNEKLFF.

In its sample, this clonotype ranks as medium-sized. V and J are TRBV12-3 or TRBV12-4 and TRBJ2-6; tentatively, D is TRBD2 (6 bases). The CDR3 runs 15 residues. Trimming stripped 4 bases from V and 8 bases from J, with 15 bases between. The CDR3 reads CASSSPGDGSNVLTF. CDR3 DNA sequence: TGTGCCAGCAGTTCACCGGGAGATGGATCCAACGTCCTGACTTTC.

Points on this clonotype: Relative to the germline gene, one junction end is altered; a read error may explain this. The chain joins TRBV30 to TRBJ1-2; tentative D call: TRBD1 (5 bases). CDR3 length: 12 amino acids. Germline assignment: CDR1 GTSNPN and CDR2 SVGIG (reference sequence). CDR3: CVWSPSPRGSTF. The CDR3 coding sequence is TGTGTCTGGAGCCCTTCGCCACGGGGGTCCACCTTC.

This clonotype was detected ten times or more. The chain combines TRBV14 with TRBJ2-7, with D perhaps being TRBD1 or TRBD2 (5 bases each). In germline, CDR1 is SGHDN, CDR2 FVKESK. This CDR3 has 13 residues. V lost 4 bases and J lost 3, with 10 bases in between. CDR3 nucleotide sequence: TGTGCCAGCAGCCTGGGACCCTACTACGAGCAGTACTTC. Translation gives CASSLGPYYEQYF.

The chain recombines TRBV29-1 with TRBJ1-3, with a tentative D call TRBD1 (5 bases). CDR1 SQVTM and CDR2 ANQGSEA come from the germline V gene. V was shortened by 2 bases and J by 4 bases, with 12 bases between the two germline ends. This CDR3 region has 14 residues. CDR3 in amino acids: CSVEKSREGNTIYF. CDR3 in DNA: TGCAGCGTTGAAAAGAGCAGGGAAGGAAACACCATATATTTT.

This clonotype is categorized as medium-sized. J is TRBJ2-3 and V is TRBV20-1; D is possibly TRBD2 (6 bases). The CDR3 has 11 residues. The V end lost 6 bases, the J end lost 4 bases, and 8 bases lay between the germline ends. Germline V CDR1 and CDR2: DFQATT, SNEGSKA (reference sequence). The CDR3 DNA sequence: TGCAGTGCCGGAGGGCCAGATACGCAGTATTTT. Its protein product is CSAGGPDTQYF.

This clonotype has more than one count but fewer than ten. This may be a read error, as it is one base from a much larger clone. The rearrangement uses TRBV19 and TRBJ2-2, with 8 nucleotides matching TRBD1. V trimming: 5 bases; J trimming: 7 bases; junction bases outside the gene matches: 9. Germline V gives CDR1 LNHDA, CDR2 SQIVND (reference sequence). The CDR3 runs to 15 residues. This CDR3 is CASSWGQASGGELFF. CDR3 in DNA: TGTGCCAGTAGTTGGGGACAGGCGTCAGGCGGGGAGCTGTTTTTT.

Ten or more counts support this clonotype. The rearrangement joins TRBV18 to TRBJ2-7, with unresolved D. The germline V and J ends were trimmed by 0 bases and 2 bases, with 8 bases remaining between them. Germline CDR1 KGHSH, CDR2 LQKENI. The CDR3 is 14 residues long. In nucleotides, the CDR3 is TGTGCCAGCTCACCACCCGGGCCCGCCTACGAGCAGTACTTC. Amino acids: CASSPPGPAYEQYF.

Details on this clonotype: This clone may be a read error of a much larger clone one base away. The chain carries TRBV27 and TRBJ2-5; 7 bases line up with TRBD1. V lost 6 bases, J lost 7 bases, and 5 bases stayed unmatched. Germline lookup yields CDR1 MNHEY and CDR2 SMNVEV (reference sequence). The CDR3 consists of 12 residues. In nucleotides, the CDR3 is TGTGCCAGCAGAGACAGGGTAGCGACCCAGTACTTC. This gives the protein CASRDRVATQYF.

This clonotype has ten or more counts. The V and J genes are TRBV20-1 and TRBJ2-7; D gene unclear. The length of the CDR3 is 11 residues. Between the trimmed V and J ends, which lost 0 bases and 7 bases, there was a span of 7 bases. CDR1 is DFQATT, CDR2 SNEGSKA, per germline (reference sequence). CDR3 residues: CSARDGKEQYF. The CDR3 nucleotides read TGCAGTGCTAGAGATGGCAAAGAGCAGTACTTC.

About this clonotype itself: A much larger clone differs from this one at a single base, so this may be a read error. V and J are TRBV10-3 and TRBJ1-2, with D perhaps matching TRBD1 (6 bases). The germline V and J ends were trimmed by 4 bases and 0 bases, with 15 bases remaining between them. This CDR3 has 16 residues. Per germline, CDR1 ENHRY and CDR2 SYGVKD. CDR3 loop: CAISVVGGQANYGYTF. The CDR3 DNA reads as TGTGCCATCAGTGTTGTAGGGGGGCAAGCTAACTATGGCTACACCTTC.

Comment on this clonotype: A read error is likely, as this CDR3 ends without the conserved phenylalanine or tryptophan. This chain connects TRBV28 to TRBJ1-2; 7 nucleotides match TRBD1. In germline, CDR1 is MDHEN, CDR2 SYDVKM. The CDR3 length is 13 residues. Losses at the gene ends were 7 bases for V and 8 bases for J; bases not matched to a gene: 10. The CDR3 loop is CASILAQGRGYTL. CDR3 DNA sequence: TGTGCCAGCATATTAGCACAGGGGAGAGGCTACACCTTG.

This clonotype has a count of ten or more. This chain uses TRBV20-1 with TRBJ1-6, with 9 bases matching TRBD1. Trimming took 1 base from V and 9 from J; bases not matched to a gene: 7. The germline gives CDR1 DFQATT, CDR2 SNEGSKA (reference sequence). CDR3 size: 15 residues. The CDR3 here is CSARAEGQGSSPLHF. CDR3 nucleotide sequence: TGCAGTGCTAGAGCAGAAGGACAGGGGAGTTCACCCCTCCACTTT.

The sample holds many counts of this clonotype. V gene TRBV2 combines with J gene TRBJ1-1; D is possibly TRBD1 (5 bases). The V gene lost 10 bases and the J gene lost 3 bases, with 18 bases spanning the gap. Germline CDR1 reads SNHLY; CDR2 reads FYNNEI. The CDR3 contains 14 residues. For the CDR3, the DNA is TGTGCCACCAGAAACCGGGACGGTCACACTGAAGCTTTCTTT. Its translation: CATRNRDGHTEAFF.